This T cell receptor (beta chain) was identified during a study of blood T cell repertoires in COVID-19. Across the whole study: Sites across the United States, Italy and Spain contributed samples from acute and convalescent COVID-19.

Clones were sequenced by immunoSEQ multiplex PCR, and TCRdb holds only the in-frame ones, with some missing. The sample gives about 320,000 clones, about 92% of which show up once; around 2.7% is in the top ten. Trimming removed 3 bases from V and 2 bases from J, with 8 bases in between. The germline V gene has CDR1 SGHRS and CDR2 YFSETQ. The CDR3 covers 13 residues. The age range of participants was about 18 to 95 years, with residence in about two dozen US areas. Membership in each cohort depended on participant-reported clinical history. Two negative PCRs, clearance, or symptom resolution were required of recovered Cohort 3 donors.

The TCR comes from a man in his sixties who had recovered from COVID-19. V is TRBV5-1 and J is TRBJ1-1; D gene ambiguous. The specimen was PBMCs or T cells enriched from blood (not recorded which). CDR3 nucleotide sequence: TGCGCCAGCAGCTACACACTAAACACTGAAGCTTTCTTT. It specifies CASSYTLNTEAFF.